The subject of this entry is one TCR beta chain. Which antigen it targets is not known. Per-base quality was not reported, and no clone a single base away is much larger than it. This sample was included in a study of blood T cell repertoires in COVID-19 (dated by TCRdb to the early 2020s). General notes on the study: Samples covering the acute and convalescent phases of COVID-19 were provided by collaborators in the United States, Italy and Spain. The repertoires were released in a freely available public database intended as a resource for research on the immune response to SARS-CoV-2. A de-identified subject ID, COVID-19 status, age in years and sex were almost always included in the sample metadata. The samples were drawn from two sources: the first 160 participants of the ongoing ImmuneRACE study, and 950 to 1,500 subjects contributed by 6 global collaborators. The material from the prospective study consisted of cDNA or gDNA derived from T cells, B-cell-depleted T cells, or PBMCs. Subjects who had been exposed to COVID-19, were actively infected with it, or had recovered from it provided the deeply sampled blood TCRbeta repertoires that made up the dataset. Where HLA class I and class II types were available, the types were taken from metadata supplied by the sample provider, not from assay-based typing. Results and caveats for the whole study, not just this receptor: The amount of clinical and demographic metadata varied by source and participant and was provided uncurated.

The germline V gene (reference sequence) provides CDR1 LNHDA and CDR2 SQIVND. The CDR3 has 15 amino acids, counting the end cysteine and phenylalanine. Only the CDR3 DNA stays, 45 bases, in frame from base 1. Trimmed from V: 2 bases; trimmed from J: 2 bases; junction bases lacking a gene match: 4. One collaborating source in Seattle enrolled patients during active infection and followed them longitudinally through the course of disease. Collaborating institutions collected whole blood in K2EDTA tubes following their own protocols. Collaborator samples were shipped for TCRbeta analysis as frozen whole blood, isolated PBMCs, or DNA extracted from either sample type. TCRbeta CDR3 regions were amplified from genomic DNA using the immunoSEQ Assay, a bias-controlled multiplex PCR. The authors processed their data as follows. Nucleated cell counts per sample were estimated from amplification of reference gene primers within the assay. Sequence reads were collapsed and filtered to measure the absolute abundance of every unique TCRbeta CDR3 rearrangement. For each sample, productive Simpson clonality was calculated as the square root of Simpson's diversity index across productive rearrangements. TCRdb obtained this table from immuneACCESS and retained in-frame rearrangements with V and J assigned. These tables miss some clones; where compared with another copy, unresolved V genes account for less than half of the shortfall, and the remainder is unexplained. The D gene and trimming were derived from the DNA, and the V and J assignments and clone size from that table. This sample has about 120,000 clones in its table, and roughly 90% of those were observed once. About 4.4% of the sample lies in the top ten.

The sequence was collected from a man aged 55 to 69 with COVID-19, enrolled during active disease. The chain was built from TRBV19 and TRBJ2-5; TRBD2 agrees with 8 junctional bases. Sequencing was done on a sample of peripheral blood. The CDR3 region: CASSIMAGGQETQYF. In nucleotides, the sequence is TGTGCCAGTAGTATAATGGCGGGGGGACAAGAGACCCAGTACTTC.